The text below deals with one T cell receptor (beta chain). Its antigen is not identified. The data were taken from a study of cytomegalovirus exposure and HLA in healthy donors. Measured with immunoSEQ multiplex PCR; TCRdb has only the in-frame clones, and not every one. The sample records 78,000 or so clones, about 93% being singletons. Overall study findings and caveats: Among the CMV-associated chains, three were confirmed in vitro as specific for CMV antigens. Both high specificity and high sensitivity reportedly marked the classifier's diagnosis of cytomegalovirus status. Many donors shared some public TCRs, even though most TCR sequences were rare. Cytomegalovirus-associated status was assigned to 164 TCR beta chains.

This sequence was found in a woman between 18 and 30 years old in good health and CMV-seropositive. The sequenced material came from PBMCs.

The CDR3 coding sequence is TGTGCCAGCAGTCTTATTGGGCCGACCGGGACAGGGTATAATTCACCCCTCCACTTT. Its protein product is CASSLIGPTGTGYNSPLHF. V usage is TRBV27 and J usage is TRBJ1-6, with 9 bases that match TRBD1. The CDR3 extends over 19 amino acids. Germline values: CDR1 MNHEY, CDR2 SMNVEV (reference sequence). The V and J ends lost 5 bases and 4 bases, in that order; junction bases with no gene match: 15.